One TCR beta chain is described in this entry. Its antigen is not known. In the PCR, 60 Vbeta and 13 Jbeta primers were used. TCRdb keeps only in-frame clones here, not all; method: immunoSEQ multiplex PCR. The sample holds about 140,000 clones, about 75% seen once. The germline V gene has CDR1 LGHNA and CDR2 YNFKEQ. This CDR3 contains 16 residues. Trimming took off 2 bases at V and 1 base at J, with 11 bases between the two ends. The record originates from a study of cytomegalovirus exposure and HLA in healthy donors. Study summary: There were some 380 genotyped donors. Of these, 75% to 90% fell in the genetic ancestry cluster associated with self-reported Caucasian donors. Points from the study as a whole: Earlier analysis yielded a pattern in which most TCR beta V segments were productive about 90% or about 30% of the time. Under in vitro conditions, three CMV-associated chains were confirmed as specific for CMV antigens. A list of approximately 160 TCR beta chains associated with cytomegalovirus was given.

This receptor was identified in a man aged 40-49 years in good health and CMV-seronegative. The chain has TRBV4-2 and TRBJ2-2; D remains ambiguous. The sample consisted of PBMCs. CDR3 protein: CASSQRRTENTGELFF. DNA of the CDR3: TGTGCCAGCAGCCAACGACGAACAGAGAACACCGGGGAGCTGTTTTTT.